The rows below give T cell receptor beta chains drawn from one sample of a study of T cell changes during pregnancy in multiple sclerosis. Profiled with immunoSEQ multiplex PCR; TCRdb holds only in-frame clones, not every one. Of 35,000 to 55,000 clones detected, 90% appear once; the ten largest clones hold roughly 0.72%. The sample consisted of CD4+ T cells from peripheral blood mononuclear cells, taken before pregnancy. The receptor source for this set is a female donor with multiple sclerosis, enrolled in a pregnancy study. Both conserved end residues are part of each CDR3. A D gene is named only where the DNA matches it firmly. Clone size is shown for a subset of rows, as once, few, many or a class of expanded clone.

d_call: .; clone_size: .; j_call: TRBJ2-1; v_call: TRBV10-3; cdr3_nt: TGTGCCATCAGGGCTCCTGGGACTTACAATGAGCAGTTCTTC; cdr3_aa: CAIRAPGTYNEQFF
d_call: .; clone_size: .; j_call: TRBJ1-1; v_call: TRBV7-3; cdr3_nt: TGTGCCAGCAGCTTCACAGGGATGAACACTGAAGCTTTCTTT; cdr3_aa: CASSFTGMNTEAFF
d_call: .; clone_size: .; j_call: TRBJ2-4; v_call: TRBV6-1; cdr3_nt: TGTGCCAGCAGGGACTCATTTAAAAACATTCAGTACTTC; cdr3_aa: CASRDSFKNIQYF
d_call: .; clone_size: .; j_call: TRBJ2-7; v_call: TRBV7-4; cdr3_nt: TGTGCCAGCAGCCCTATCCGGGACTTCTGTCACGAGCAGTACTTC; cdr3_aa: CASSPIRDFCHEQYF
d_call: TRBD1; clone_size: .; j_call: TRBJ2-7; v_call: TRBV6-5; cdr3_nt: TGTGCCAGCAGTTACTCCGGGACAGGGGACTACGAGCAGTACTTC; cdr3_aa: CASSYSGTGDYEQYF
d_call: .; clone_size: once; j_call: TRBJ2-3; v_call: TRBV11-1; cdr3_nt: TGTGCCAGCAGCTTAGGGTTGGCATCTTTAAGCACAGATACGCAGTATTTT; cdr3_aa: CASSLGLASLSTDTQYF
d_call: .; clone_size: .; j_call: TRBJ1-3; v_call: TRBV4-1; cdr3_nt: TGCGCCAGCAGCCAAGAAGATCGGGCTGGAAACACCATATATTTT; cdr3_aa: CASSQEDRAGNTIYF
d_call: TRBD1; clone_size: .; j_call: TRBJ1-4; v_call: TRBV27; cdr3_nt: TGTGCCAGCAGTTTGCGACAGGGGGTAAAACTGTTTTTT; cdr3_aa: CASSLRQGVKLFF
d_call: .; clone_size: .; j_call: TRBJ1-2; v_call: TRBV5-4; cdr3_nt: TGTGCCAGCAGCTTAAAGGGAATGGGAGTGGCTGGCTACACCTTC; cdr3_aa: CASSLKGMGVAGYTF
d_call: .; clone_size: .; j_call: TRBJ1-3; v_call: TRBV9; cdr3_nt: TGTGCCAGCAGCGGAAACCCGCACGGGTCTGGAAACACCATATATTTT; cdr3_aa: CASSGNPHGSGNTIYF
d_call: .; clone_size: .; j_call: TRBJ2-1; v_call: TRBV4-2; cdr3_nt: TGTGCCAGCAGCCAGCAGCTAGCTATGGGCGATGAGCAGTTCTTC; cdr3_aa: CASSQQLAMGDEQFF
d_call: .; clone_size: .; j_call: TRBJ2-3; v_call: TRBV5-1; cdr3_nt: TGCGCCAGCAGCTTACGGGACGGAGGGTCAGATACGCAGTATTTT; cdr3_aa: CASSLRDGGSDTQYF
d_call: .; clone_size: .; j_call: TRBJ1-2; v_call: TRBV7-9; cdr3_nt: TGTGCCAGCAGCCCGACAGACAAACCTTATGGCTACACCTTC; cdr3_aa: CASSPTDKPYGYTF
d_call: .; clone_size: .; j_call: TRBJ1-4; v_call: TRBV2; cdr3_nt: TGTGCCAGCAGTGAAACGCTACAGGCGGCTAATGAAAAACTGTTTTTT; cdr3_aa: CASSETLQAANEKLFF
d_call: .; clone_size: .; j_call: TRBJ2-7; v_call: TRBV5-1; cdr3_nt: TGCGCCAGCAGCTTGATAAACCCGAGCGTCACCTACGAGCAGTACTTC; cdr3_aa: CASSLINPSVTYEQYF
d_call: .; clone_size: .; j_call: TRBJ2-7; v_call: TRBV2; cdr3_nt: TGTGCCAGCCTAGGCGAACTAGTTCCCTACGAGCAGTACTTC; cdr3_aa: CASLGELVPYEQYF
d_call: TRBD1; clone_size: .; j_call: TRBJ1-2; v_call: TRBV6-5; cdr3_nt: TGTGCCAGCAGGTCTACGGGACAGTACTATGGCTACACCTTC; cdr3_aa: CASRSTGQYYGYTF
d_call: TRBD2; clone_size: .; j_call: TRBJ2-5; v_call: TRBV9; cdr3_nt: TGTGCCAGCAGCGTAGCTACCGCGGGGGGACTCCAAGAGACCCAGTACTTC; cdr3_aa: CASSVATAGGLQETQYF
d_call: .; clone_size: .; j_call: TRBJ1-1; v_call: TRBV4-2; cdr3_nt: TGTGCCAGCAGCCGGACTCACGGGAACACTGAAGCTTTCTTT; cdr3_aa: CASSRTHGNTEAFF
d_call: .; clone_size: .; j_call: TRBJ2-7; v_call: TRBV5-4; cdr3_nt: TGTGCCAGCAGCTTGGGGGGCCAGGGGTCTGGGCACGAGCAGTACTTC; cdr3_aa: CASSLGGQGSGHEQYF
d_call: TRBD2; clone_size: .; j_call: TRBJ2-1; v_call: TRBV7-9; cdr3_nt: TGTGCCAGCAGCCGGACTAGCGGGAGAAACAATGAGCAGTTCTTC; cdr3_aa: CASSRTSGRNNEQFF
d_call: TRBD2; clone_size: .; j_call: TRBJ2-5; v_call: TRBV7-8; cdr3_nt: TGTGCCAGCAGCTTTAGGGCTAGCGGGGGTATGGGGGGAGAGACCCAGTACTTC; cdr3_aa: CASSFRASGGMGGETQYF
d_call: TRBD2; clone_size: .; j_call: TRBJ2-5; v_call: TRBV9; cdr3_nt: TGTGCCAGCAGCGTTAGCGGGGGGGGAGGGGAGACCCAGTACTTC; cdr3_aa: CASSVSGGGGETQYF
d_call: .; clone_size: .; j_call: TRBJ1-5; v_call: TRBV28; cdr3_nt: TGTGCCACCCATCTTCTAGTTAGGGGAGGACAGCCCCAGCATTTT; cdr3_aa: CATHLLVRGGQPQHF
d_call: .; clone_size: .; j_call: TRBJ2-7; v_call: TRBV18; cdr3_nt: TGTGCCAGCTCACCGGGGGCCGACACGAATTACGAGCAGTACTTC; cdr3_aa: CASSPGADTNYEQYF
d_call: .; clone_size: .; j_call: TRBJ2-2; v_call: TRBV19; cdr3_nt: TGTGCCAGTAGTATCGGGTGGAACACCGGGGAGCTGTTTTTT; cdr3_aa: CASSIGWNTGELFF
d_call: .; clone_size: .; j_call: TRBJ2-7; v_call: TRBV2; cdr3_nt: TGTGCCAGCAGCCCAGGGTTACCCTACGAGCAGTACTTC; cdr3_aa: CASSPGLPYEQYF
d_call: TRBD1; clone_size: .; j_call: TRBJ1-4; v_call: TRBV7-8; cdr3_nt: TGTGCCAGCAGCCGAGGGACAGGGGGCGATGCTAATGAAAAACTGTTTTTT; cdr3_aa: CASSRGTGGDANEKLFF
d_call: TRBD1; clone_size: .; j_call: TRBJ2-7; v_call: TRBV2; cdr3_nt: TGTGCCAGCAGGCTCCGGGACAGCTACGAGCAGTACTTC; cdr3_aa: CASRLRDSYEQYF
d_call: TRBD1; clone_size: .; j_call: TRBJ2-2; v_call: TRBV5-4; cdr3_nt: TGTGCCAGCAGCCATCGACAGGGGGCTGACGGGGAGCTGTTTTTT; cdr3_aa: CASSHRQGADGELFF
d_call: TRBD2; clone_size: .; j_call: TRBJ2-1; v_call: TRBV7-8; cdr3_nt: TGTGCCAGCAGCGCCGCCACCCTCCCGGGACTATCGTACAATGAGCAGTTCTTC; cdr3_aa: CASSAATLPGLSYNEQFF
d_call: .; clone_size: .; j_call: TRBJ2-6; v_call: TRBV5-1; cdr3_nt: TGCGCCAGCAGCTTGGGGGCGGGGTCCTCCCTCTTCTCTGGGGCCAACGTCCTGACTTTC; cdr3_aa: CASSLGAGSSLFSGANVLTF
d_call: .; clone_size: .; j_call: TRBJ1-1; v_call: TRBV11-3; cdr3_nt: TGTGCCAGCAGCCCGGGTGCCAGTGCGCAAGCTTTCTTT; cdr3_aa: CASSPGASAQAFF
d_call: TRBD1; clone_size: .; j_call: TRBJ2-5; v_call: TRBV7-2; cdr3_nt: TGTGCCAGCAGCTCGGGACAGGGGGTGATAAAGACCCAGTACTTC; cdr3_aa: CASSSGQGVIKTQYF
d_call: TRBD1; clone_size: .; j_call: TRBJ1-1; v_call: TRBV5-1; cdr3_nt: TGCGCCAGCAGCTTGGGGACAGGCCGGAGGACTGAAGCTTTCTTT; cdr3_aa: CASSLGTGRRTEAFF
d_call: .; clone_size: .; j_call: TRBJ1-4; v_call: TRBV19; cdr3_nt: TGTGCCAGTAAACCCGGTGCGGGCCGGGAAAAACTGTTTTTT; cdr3_aa: CASKPGAGREKLFF
d_call: .; clone_size: .; j_call: TRBJ1-2; v_call: TRBV11-2; cdr3_nt: TGTGCCAGCAGCACTCTCAGGGGAAGGAACTATGGCTACACCTTC; cdr3_aa: CASSTLRGRNYGYTF
d_call: .; clone_size: .; j_call: TRBJ1-2; v_call: TRBV29-1; cdr3_nt: TGCAGCGTTGCCCTCGGACACTTTAACTATGGCTACACCTTC; cdr3_aa: CSVALGHFNYGYTF
d_call: TRBD2; clone_size: .; j_call: TRBJ2-1; v_call: TRBV15; cdr3_nt: TGTGCCACCAGCAAAGGCGGGGGGCGGGGGGCTGGGGGTGAGCAGTTCTTC; cdr3_aa: CATSKGGGRGAGGEQFF
d_call: TRBD2; clone_size: .; j_call: TRBJ2-4; v_call: TRBV6-1; cdr3_nt: TGTGCCAGCAGTGCGGCCAAACTAGCGGGGAAAAACATTCAGTACTTC; cdr3_aa: CASSAAKLAGKNIQYF
d_call: .; clone_size: once; j_call: TRBJ2-5; v_call: TRBV19; cdr3_nt: TGTGCGAGTGGGGGGAGTGGGGGAGAGACCCAGTACTTC; cdr3_aa: CASGGSGGETQYF
d_call: .; clone_size: .; j_call: TRBJ2-1; v_call: TRBV28; cdr3_nt: TGTGCCAGCAGTCTTTTAATCGGTGAGCAGTTCTTC; cdr3_aa: CASSLLIGEQFF